This TCR beta chain derives from a study of blood T cell repertoires in COVID-19. Across the study: Material from acute and convalescent COVID-19 was sourced from the United States, Italy and Spain.

This CDR3 is built from 14 residues. Germline loops: CDR1 SGHRS, CDR2 YFSETQ. Trimming removed 4 bases at V and 5 bases at J, with 12 bases between. In terms of age and location, participants ranged from about 18 to 89 years and lived in 24 US areas. Per the original methods: Estimated nucleated cell counts came from reference gene primer amplification. Sequencing was performed with immunoSEQ multiplex PCR; in TCRdb, only in-frame clones are kept and a portion is missing. V and J calls and clone size come straight from that table; D and trimming were deduced from the DNA. In the table there are 250,000 or so clones, around 88% of which are singletons.

The sequenced material came from PBMCs or T cells enriched from blood (not recorded which). The chain carries TRBV5-1 and TRBJ2-2, with D possibly being TRBD1 (6 bases). The TCR originated in a woman between 35 and 50 years old with acute COVID-19. This chain's CDR3 is CASSPGTPTGELFF. In DNA form, the CDR3 reads TGCGCCAGCAGCCCCGGGACACCTACCGGGGAGCTGTTTTTT.